The clone carrying this TCR beta chain was seen only a few times. The data were taken from a study of identical twins. TCRdb analysed the 5' RACE reads with MiXCR anew, one entry per CDR3 protein. The sample has over 200,000 distinct CDR3 sequences, roughly 7.1% seen once. The germline V gene has CDR1 PRHDT and CDR2 FYEKMQ (reference sequence). The CDR3 spans 16 residues. V dropped 0 bases and J dropped 3; count of bases not matched to a gene: 7. These sequences were also reported in another study, on T cells expressing NK-cell markers. That report notes: Beta-chain profiling covered CD3+CD56+NKG2C+, CD3+CD56+NKG2C- and CD3+CD56-NKG2C+ sorted subsets. Six or seven donors carried dominant NKG2C+ clonotypes that made up roughly 1.0-7.0% of their CD8+ T cells.

Sequencing used CD8+ T cells sorted from blood. The clonotype comes from a woman under 30 in good health. The J gene is TRBJ2-7, the V gene TRBV13; 8 bases align to TRBD2. The CDR3 sequence: CASSLGRGGTFYEQYF. CDR3 DNA: TGTGCCAGCAGCTTAGGACGGGGGGGGACGTTCTACGAGCAGTACTTC.